This T cell receptor (beta chain) was obtained from a study of response to subunit inactivated influenza vaccine. Notes on the study in general: Few additional T cells are recruited per seasonal influenza vaccination, authors suggested.

TCRdb ran MiXCR on the RT-PCR reads and lists one entry per CDR3 protein. The sample includes about 700,000 distinct CDR3 sequences, about 14% of them seen just once. The V gene's germline CDR1 is SGHVS and CDR2 FQNEAQ. The CDR3 spans 16 residues. V lost 5 bases and J lost 0, with 13 bases in between. Details on this clonotype: Its antigen is currently unknown.

The sequencing here drew on PBMCs from blood, taken 14 to 15 days before vaccination. The gene calls are TRBV7-8 and TRBJ1-4; D is unresolved. This receptor was obtained from a man aged 45-60 years who received an inactivated influenza vaccine. The CDR3 here is CASSRAVWSTNEKLFF. CDR3 DNA sequence: TGTGCCAGCAGCCGAGCCGTATGGTCAACTAATGAAAAACTGTTTTTT.